Following are 3 T cell receptor beta chains from one sample sequenced in a study of T cells in Graves' hyperthyroidism and ophthalmopathy. RNA transcripts were the template for amplifying TCR beta CDR3 regions. A first-round RT-PCR of the TCR CDR3 used the HTBI primer set. One entry per CDR3 protein results from TCRdb running MiXCR on the multiplex PCR reads. The repertoire holds 700,000 or so distinct CDR3 sequences, with around 15% as singletons. The sample was blood. These receptors originate from a man aged 18 to 29 with Graves' hyperthyroidism.

There are a few counts of this clonotype. V is TRBV28 and J is TRBJ2-7, with D perhaps matching TRBD1 (5 bases). Between the trimmed V and J ends, which lost 5 bases and 2 bases, there was a span of 13 bases. Germline loops: CDR1 MDHEN, CDR2 SYDVKM. The CDR3 covers 14 residues. This CDR3 reads CASSHQTDPYEQYF. In nucleotides, the CDR3 is TGTGCCAGCAGTCACCAGACAGATCCCTACGAGCAGTACTTC. Based on the CDR3 plus reference TRBV28 and TRBJ2-7, the full variable domain is DVKVTQSSRYLVKRTGEKVFLECVQDMDHENMFWYRQDPGLGLRLIYFSYDVKMKEKGDIPEGYSVSREKKERFSLILESASTNQTSMYLCASSHQTDPYEQYFGPGTRLTVT.

This clonotype was seen repeatedly, ten times or more. The CDR3 protein is CAWRPRSGHSNTGELFF. Here the CDR3 DNA reads TGTGCCTGGAGACCCCGCTCCGGACACTCGAACACCGGGGAGCTGTTTTTT. The V and J genes are TRBV30 and TRBJ2-2; D perhaps matches TRBD1 (5 bases). CDR3 length: 17 residues. V lost 3 bases and J 0 bases, leaving 17 bases between the germline ends. Germline V gene sequence: CDR1 GTSNPN, CDR2 SVGIG (reference sequence).

This rearrangement joins TRBV9 to TRBJ2-1; TRBD2 matches at 12 bases. The CDR3 is 16 amino acids. The junction had 4 bases not matched to a gene; V was cut back by 0 bases and J by 6 bases. Germline-derived CDR1 and CDR2 are SGDLS and YYNGEE. The CDR3 reads CASSVEGTSGSNEQFF. The CDR3, as DNA: TGTGCCAGCAGCGTAGAGGGGACTAGCGGGTCCAATGAGCAGTTCTTC.